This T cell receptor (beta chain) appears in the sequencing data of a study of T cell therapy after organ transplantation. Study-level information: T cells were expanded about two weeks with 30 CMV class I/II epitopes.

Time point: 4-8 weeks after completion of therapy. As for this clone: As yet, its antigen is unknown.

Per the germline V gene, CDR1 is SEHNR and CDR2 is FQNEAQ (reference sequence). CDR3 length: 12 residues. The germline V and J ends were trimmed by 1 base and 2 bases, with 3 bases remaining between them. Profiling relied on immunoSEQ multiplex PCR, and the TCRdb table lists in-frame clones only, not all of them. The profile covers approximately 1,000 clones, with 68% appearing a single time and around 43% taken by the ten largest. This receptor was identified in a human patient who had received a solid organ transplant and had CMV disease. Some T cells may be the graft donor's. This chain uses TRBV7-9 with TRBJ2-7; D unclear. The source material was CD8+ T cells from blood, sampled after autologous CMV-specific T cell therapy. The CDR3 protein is CASSLGTYEQYF. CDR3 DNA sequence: TGTGCCAGCAGCTTAGGGACCTACGAGCAGTACTTC. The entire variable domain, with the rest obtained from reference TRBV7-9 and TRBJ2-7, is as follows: DTGVSQNPRHKITKRGQNVTFRCDPISEHNRLYWYRQTLGQGPEFLTYFQNEAQLEKSRLLSDRFSAERPKGSFSTLEIQRTEQGDSAMYLCASSLGTYEQYFGPGTRLTVT.